Detailed here is one T cell receptor beta chain. The data originate from a study of T cell responses to AZD1222 COVID-19 vaccine. The CDR3 contains 13 residues. Trimming shortened V by 3 bases and J by 7 bases, and 10 bases separated the two germline ends. The germline gives CDR1 MGHRA, CDR2 YSYEKL. Profiled with immunoSEQ multiplex PCR; TCRdb holds only in-frame clones, not every one. The profile covers 150,000 to 200,000 clones, with 94% appearing a single time and over 4.5% taken by the ten largest. V gene TRBV4-1 combines with J gene TRBJ2-1; D is possibly TRBD2 (6 bases). The sequence was collected from an adult who received the AZD1222 COVID-19 vaccine. The sample here was peripheral blood, taken 28 days after the second AZD1222 dose. The CDR3 is CASSQTRWNEQFF. DNA for the CDR3: TGCGCCAGCAGCCAGACTAGGTGGAATGAGCAGTTCTTC.